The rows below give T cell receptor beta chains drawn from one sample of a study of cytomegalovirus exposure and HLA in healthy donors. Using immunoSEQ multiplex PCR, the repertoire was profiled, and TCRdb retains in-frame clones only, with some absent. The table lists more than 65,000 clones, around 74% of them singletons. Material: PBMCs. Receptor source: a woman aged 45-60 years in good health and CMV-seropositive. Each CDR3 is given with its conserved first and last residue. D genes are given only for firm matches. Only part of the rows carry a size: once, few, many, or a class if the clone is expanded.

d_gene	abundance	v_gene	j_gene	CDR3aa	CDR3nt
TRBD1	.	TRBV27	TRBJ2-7	CASSLSGTGRYEQYF	TGTGCCAGCAGTTTATCCGGGACAGGGAGATACGAGCAGTACTTC
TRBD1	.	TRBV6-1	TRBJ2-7	CASSEEAREQGGEQYF	TGTGCCAGCAGTGAAGAGGCGCGGGAACAGGGGGGCGAGCAGTACTTC
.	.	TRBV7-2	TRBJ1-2	CASSTGGGAPYGYTF	TGTGCCAGCAGCACGGGGGGAGGGGCGCCCTATGGCTACACCTTC
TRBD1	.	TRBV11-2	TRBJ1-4	CASSWGTGNEKLFF	TGTGCCAGCAGTTGGGGGACAGGGAATGAAAAACTGTTTTTT
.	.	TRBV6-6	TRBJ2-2	CASKEGNTGELFF	TGTGCCAGCAAGGAGGGGAACACCGGGGAGCTGTTTTTT
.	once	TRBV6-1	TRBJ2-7	CASSELGEQYF	TGTGCCAGCAGTGAACTGGGCGAGCAGTACTTC
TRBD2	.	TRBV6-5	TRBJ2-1	CASSYVSGNSGNEQFF	TGTGCCAGCAGTTACGTTAGCGGGAATAGTGGCAATGAGCAGTTCTTC
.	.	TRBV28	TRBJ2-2	CASSPDWAGELFF	TGTGCCAGCAGCCCCGACTGGGCCGGGGAGCTGTTTTTT
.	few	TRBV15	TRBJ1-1	CATSRARGTEAFF	TGTGCCACCAGCAGAGCCAGGGGCACTGAAGCTTTCTTT
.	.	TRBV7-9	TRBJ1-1	CASSRPTDTEAFF	TGTGCCAGCAGCCGCCCCACGGACACTGAAGCTTTCTTT
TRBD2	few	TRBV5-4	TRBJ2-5	CASSRGREETQYF	TGTGCCAGCAGTCGGGGGAGGGAAGAGACCCAGTACTTC
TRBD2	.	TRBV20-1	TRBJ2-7	CGISGKYEQYF	TGCGGGATTAGCGGGAAGTACGAGCAGTACTTC
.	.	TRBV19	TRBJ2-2	CASSIVGHDPGELFF	TGTGCCAGTAGTATAGTGGGCCATGACCCCGGGGAGCTGTTTTTT
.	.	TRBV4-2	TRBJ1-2	CASSQDGVDSYGYTF	TGTGCCAGCAGCCAAGACGGCGTAGACAGCTATGGCTACACCTTC
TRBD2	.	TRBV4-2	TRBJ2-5	CASSQDGTSGSQYF	TGTGCCAGCAGCCAAGATGGGACTAGCGGGAGCCAGTACTTC
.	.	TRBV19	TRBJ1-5	CASRRQETNQPQHF	TGTGCCAGCAGAAGACAGGAAACCAATCAGCCCCAGCATTTT
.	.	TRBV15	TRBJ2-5	CATSSTAGLRETQYF	TGTGCCACCAGCTCGACGGCAGGGTTAAGAGAGACCCAGTACTTC
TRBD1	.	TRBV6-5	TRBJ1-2	CASRPGQGVYGYTF	TGTGCCAGCAGACCGGGACAGGGGGTCTATGGCTACACCTTC
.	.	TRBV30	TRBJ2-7	CAWSGQSSYEQYF	TGTGCCTGGAGCGGACAGTCCTCCTACGAGCAGTACTTC
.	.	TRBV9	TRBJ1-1	CASSVDRYTEAFF	TGTGCCAGCAGCGTAGACAGGTACACTGAAGCTTTCTTT
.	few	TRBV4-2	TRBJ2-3	CASSQDRLSGSSTDTQYF	TGTGCCAGCAGCCAAGACCGGCTTAGCGGCTCGAGCACAGATACGCAGTATTTT
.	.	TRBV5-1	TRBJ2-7	CASSSGTVAYEQYF	TGCGCCAGCAGCTCCGGGACTGTAGCCTACGAGCAGTACTTC
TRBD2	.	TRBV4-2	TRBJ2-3	CASSQEIAGGTDTQYF	TGTGCCAGCAGCCAAGAGATAGCGGGTGGTACAGATACGCAGTATTTT
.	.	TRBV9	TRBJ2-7	CASSVGGGQYF	TGTGCCAGCAGCGTAGGAGGGGGGCAGTACTTC
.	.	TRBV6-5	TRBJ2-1	CASGRKSYNEQFF	TGTGCCAGCGGGAGGAAGTCCTACAATGAGCAGTTCTTC
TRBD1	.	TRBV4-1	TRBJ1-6	CASSQPTGGNSPLHF	TGCGCCAGCAGCCAACCGACAGGGGGCAATTCACCCCTCCACTTT
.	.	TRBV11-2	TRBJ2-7	CASSQPTSYSYEQYF	TGTGCCAGCAGCCAACCCACTAGTTACTCCTACGAGCAGTACTTC
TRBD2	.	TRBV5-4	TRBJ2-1	CASSLAGGPENEQFF	TGTGCCAGCAGCTTGGCGGGAGGGCCCGAGAATGAGCAGTTCTTC
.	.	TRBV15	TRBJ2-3	CATSRDRLAQGTDTQYF	TGTGCCACCAGCAGAGATCGCTTAGCTCAAGGAACAGATACGCAGTATTTT
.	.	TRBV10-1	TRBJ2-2	CASSVAGNTGELFF	TGCGCCAGCAGTGTGGCGGGGAACACCGGGGAGCTGTTTTTT
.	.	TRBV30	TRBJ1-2	CAWSVFPGDVYTF	TGTGCCTGGAGTGTATTCCCAGGGGACGTCTACACCTTC
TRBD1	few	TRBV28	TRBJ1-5	CASSRTGQNNQPQHF	TGTGCCAGCAGTCGAACGGGACAGAACAATCAGCCCCAGCATTTT
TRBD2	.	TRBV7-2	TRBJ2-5	CASSLIAGGGETQYF	TGTGCCAGCAGCTTAATAGCGGGAGGCGGGGAGACCCAGTACTTC
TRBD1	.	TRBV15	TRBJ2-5	CATRTTGVETQYF	TGTGCCACCCGAACGACAGGGGTGGAGACCCAGTACTTC
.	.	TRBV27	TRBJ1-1	CASSLSNGLRSSEAFF	TGTGCCAGCAGTTTATCGAACGGACTCAGGTCGTCTGAAGCTTTCTTT
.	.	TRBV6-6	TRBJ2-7	CASSRQTYEQYF	TGTGCCAGCAGTAGACAAACCTACGAGCAGTACTTC
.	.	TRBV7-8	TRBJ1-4	CASSPGHGEKLFF	TGTGCCAGCAGCCCGGGACACGGGGAAAAACTGTTTTTT
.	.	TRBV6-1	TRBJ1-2	CASGEAGFGRRGYTF	TGTGCCAGCGGTGAAGCCGGATTCGGGAGGCGAGGCTACACCTTC
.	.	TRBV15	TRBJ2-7	CATSSRGNEQYF	TGTGCCACCAGCAGCAGGGGAAACGAGCAGTACTTC
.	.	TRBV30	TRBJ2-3	CAWRGGGDTQYF	TGTGCCTGGAGGGGGGGAGGAGATACGCAGTATTTT
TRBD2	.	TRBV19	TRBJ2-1	CASSIGGSGTHEQFF	TGTGCCAGTAGTATAGGGGGTAGCGGGACCCATGAGCAGTTCTTC
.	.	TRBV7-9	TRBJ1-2	CASSSYGGYGYTF	TGTGCCAGCAGCTCCTACGGGGGCTATGGCTACACCTTC
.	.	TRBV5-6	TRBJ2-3	CASSLGQRTDTQYF	TGTGCCAGCAGCTTGGGACAGAGGACAGATACGCAGTATTTT
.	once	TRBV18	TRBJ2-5	CASSPSGEETQYF	TGTGCCAGCTCACCCTCGGGAGAAGAGACCCAGTACTTC
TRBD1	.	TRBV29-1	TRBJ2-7	CSVVTGGFSYEQYF	TGCAGCGTTGTGACAGGGGGCTTCTCCTACGAGCAGTACTTC
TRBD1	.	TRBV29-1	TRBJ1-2	CSVEDAGQQNYGYTF	TGCAGCGTTGAAGATGCGGGACAGCAGAACTATGGCTACACCTTC
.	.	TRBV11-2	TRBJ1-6	CASSLALQVPPSYNSPLHF	TGTGCCAGCAGCTTAGCCCTACAGGTTCCTCCCTCCTATAATTCACCCCTCCACTTT